These 11 T cell receptor beta chains originate from one sample sequenced in a study of spatial heterogeneity in lung cancer. For these receptors, no antigen is known. The time point is: sample taken at primary tumor resection. In TCRdb, the 5' RACE reads were re-called with MiXCR into one record per CDR3 protein. The table records about 13,000 distinct CDR3 sequences, approximately 3% of them present only once. Study-level points and caveats: Mutation tallies in tumors tracked expanded intratumoral alpha and beta TCR counts.

This material consisted of lung tumor tissue, taken at surgery. Every receptor here comes from a male donor with early-stage non-small cell lung cancer.

In this sample, this clonotype turned up many times. The CDR3 spells CASREAGVYNEQFF. The CDR3 DNA reads as TGTGCCAGCAGAGAAGCGGGAGTCTACAATGAGCAGTTCTTC. V usage is TRBV28 and J usage is TRBJ2-1; TRBD2 agrees at 8 bases. The germline V gene has CDR1 MDHEN and CDR2 SYDVKM. The CDR3 runs 14 residues. V dropped 6 bases and J dropped 3; count of bases not matched to a gene: 4.

In its sample, this clonotype was seen many times. The chain uses TRBV5-4 and TRBJ2-5; a possible D gene is TRBD2 (6 bases). V gave up 1 base and J gave up 5 bases, with 15 bases separating them. Germline V gives CDR1 SGHNT, CDR2 YYREEE (reference sequence). The CDR3 loop spans 15 amino acids. CDR3 bases: TGTGCCAGCAGCTTGCGTCTGCGGGGATATGAGACCCAGTACTTC. This gives the protein CASSLRLRGYETQYF.

This clonotype was seen ten or more times. The DNA for the CDR3 is TGTGCCAGCAGCTTTTCACCGGGACAGGGAAACATTCAGTACTTC. Translation: CASSFSPGQGNIQYF. This chain joins TRBV7-2 and TRBJ2-4, with 9 bases matching TRBD1. Trimming removed 3 bases from V and 6 bases from J; junction bases left unmatched: 6. Germline V CDR1 and CDR2: SGHTA, FQGNSA. The CDR3 has 15 residues.

This clonotype was counted at least ten times. The chain uses TRBV5-1 and TRBJ1-2, with a possible D match to TRBD1 (5 bases). Germline loops: CDR1 SGHRS, CDR2 YFSETQ. This CDR3 has 13 residues. V lost 0 bases and J lost 3, with 6 bases in between. Here the CDR3 DNA reads TGCGCCAGCAGCTTGGGGGGCCACTATGGCTACACCTTC. Translated: CASSLGGHYGYTF. Full variable domain (remainder filled in from reference TRBV5-1 and TRBJ1-2): KAGVTQTPRYLIKTRGQQVTLSCSPISGHRSVSWYQQTPGQGLQFLFEYFSETQRNKGNFPGRFSGRQFSNSRSEMNVSTLELGDSALYLCASSLGGHYGYTFGSGTRLTVV.

This clonotype was observed at least ten times. The chain combines TRBV5-1 with TRBJ2-5; tentative D call: TRBD1 (7 bases). V was clipped by 0 bases and J by 2 bases, with 11 bases between them. Germline values: CDR1 SGHRS, CDR2 YFSETQ. CDR3 size: 15 residues. CDR3 coding DNA: TGCGCCAGCAGCTTGGTGGCGGGACAGCAAGAGACCCAGTACTTC. Its protein product is CASSLVAGQQETQYF. Filled out from reference TRBV5-1 and TRBJ2-5, the complete variable domain reads KAGVTQTPRYLIKTRGQQVTLSCSPISGHRSVSWYQQTPGQGLQFLFEYFSETQRNKGNFPGRFSGRQFSNSRSEMNVSTLELGDSALYLCASSLVAGQQETQYFGPGTRLLVL.

This clonotype was counted many times. The rearrangement links TRBV20-1 to TRBJ1-6; D might be TRBD1 (6 bases). The CDR3 runs to 13 residues. The germline CDR1 and CDR2 sequences are DFQATT and SNEGSKA (reference sequence). Trimming pared 4 bases from V and 9 bases from J, leaving 13 bases between. The CDR3 DNA reads as TGCAGTGCTATTCGGGGGGCGGGTTCACCCCTCCACTTT. This sequence encodes CSAIRGAGSPLHF.

There are many counts of this clonotype. V usage is TRBV5-1 and J usage is TRBJ1-4; D gene unclear. Trimming removed 0 bases at V and 2 bases at J, with 8 bases between. Germline CDR1 and CDR2: SGHRS and YFSETQ. CDR3 length: 15 amino acids. CDR3 protein: CASSLGGTTNEKLFF. CDR3 nucleotide sequence: TGCGCCAGCAGCTTGGGAGGTACCACTAATGAAAAACTGTTTTTT.

This clonotype appeared many times. The chain carries TRBV27 and TRBJ2-3, with D perhaps TRBD1 or TRBD2 (5 bases each). The CDR3 consists of 16 residues. V was clipped by 8 bases and J by 1 base, with 19 bases between them. CDR1 is MNHEY and CDR2 is SMNVEV in the germline V gene (reference sequence). The CDR3 DNA follows: TGTGCCAGCTCACTGGCGAGGGGAAAGGGCACAGATACGCAGTATTTT. It encodes CASSLARGKGTDTQYF.

This clonotype has at least ten counts. J is TRBJ2-5 and V is TRBV20-1, with 11 bases that match TRBD2. There are 15 residues in the CDR3. Germline V gives CDR1 DFQATT, CDR2 SNEGSKA (reference sequence). The junction had 8 bases not matched to a gene; V was cut back by 3 bases and J by 5 bases. In nucleotides, the CDR3 is TGCAGTGCTAGGGCTAGCGGGGGGCTGAGGGAGACCCAGTACTTC. This gives the protein CSARASGGLRETQYF.

There are many counts of this clonotype. The chain is built from TRBV20-1 and TRBJ1-6; D is uncertain. Germline-derived CDR1 and CDR2 are DFQATT and SNEGSKA (reference sequence). The germline V and J ends were trimmed by 5 bases and 13 bases, with 21 bases remaining between them. The CDR3 has 14 residues. The CDR3 DNA sequence: TGCAGTGCTGGAACCGGGTCCCCTAGGGTGCCCCTCCACTTT. It encodes CSAGTGSPRVPLHF.

This clonotype has ten or more counts. The genes are TRBV29-1 and TRBJ2-1, with a possible D match to TRBD2 (7 bases). The CDR3 totals 15 residues. Germline V gene sequence: CDR1 SQVTM, CDR2 ANQGSEA. Deletions cut 6 bases from V and 4 bases from J, with 19 bases between. The CDR3 DNA reads as TGCAGCGTCACCGGACTAGGGGGTCGGTACAATGAGCAGTTCTTC. It specifies CSVTGLGGRYNEQFF.